The 18 T cell receptor beta chains below all came from one sample that was sequenced in a study of neoadjuvant anti-PD-1 for oral cavity cancer. Libraries were prepared by immunoSEQ multiplex PCR; TCRdb keeps only in-frame clonotypes and omits some of them. This table has under 15,000 clones, over 55% appearing once. The time point was: after neoadjuvant nivolumab, at surgical resection. Material: PBMCs, obtained after nivolumab (anti-PD-1) treatment. These receptors were obtained from a person between 40 and 85 years old with oral cavity squamous cell carcinoma.

The gene calls are TRBV9 and TRBJ2-7; 10 bases are shared with TRBD1. V was clipped by 1 base and J by 7 bases; unmatched bases: 11. The CDR3 runs 16 residues. In germline, CDR1 is SGDLS, CDR2 YYNGEE. Here the CDR3 DNA reads TGTGCCAGCAGCGTAACGCCCGGACAGGGGGGTTCGGAGCAGTACTTC. Translating gives CASSVTPGQGGSEQYF.

This clone was counted only a few times. The chain combines TRBV15 with TRBJ1-2; weak D call: TRBD1 (5 bases). Germline assignment: CDR1 LNHNV and CDR2 YYDKDF (reference sequence). CDR3 length: 15 residues. V was clipped by 6 bases and J by 4 bases, with 18 bases between them. The DNA for the CDR3 is TGTGCCACCAGTCAGGGTACCAGCACAGGCTATGGCTACACCTTC. Translated: CATSQGTSTGYGYTF.

The rearrangement joins TRBV5-1 to TRBJ2-5; no clear D. The CDR3 sequence is 14 residues long. The germline gives CDR1 SGHRS, CDR2 YFSETQ. Trimming cost V 5 bases and J 2 bases, with 13 bases left between them. The CDR3 is CASSSTVQQETQYF. The CDR3 bases are TGCGCCAGCAGTTCCACGGTACAGCAAGAGACCCAGTACTTC.

This chain links TRBV6-6 with TRBJ2-1; D remains unclear. Germline CDR1 and CDR2: MNHNY and SVGAGI (reference sequence). This CDR3 has 13 residues. V was shortened by 2 bases and J by 7 bases, with 9 bases between the two germline ends. The CDR3 DNA is TGTGCCAGCAGTTACGAAGCGCGTAATGAGCAGTTCTTC. This translates into CASSYEARNEQFF.

The V and J genes are TRBV6-5 and TRBJ2-7; 9 bases line up with TRBD1. This CDR3 spans 15 amino acids. J was trimmed by 3 bases and V by 6 bases; bases with no gene match: 9. Germline V gene sequence: CDR1 MNHEY, CDR2 SVGAGI. The CDR3 coding sequence is TGTGCCAGCAGGCGCTCGGACAGGGGTGGCTACGAGCAGTACTTC. Protein: CASRRSDRGGYEQYF.

This clone was seen more than once but under ten times. This sequence joins TRBV5-6 and TRBJ1-4; tentatively, D is TRBD1 (5 bases). CDR3 size: 14 residues. The germline V gene encodes CDR1 SGHDT and CDR2 YYEEEE. V lost 6 bases to trimming and J lost 7 bases, with 16 bases between them. In DNA form, the CDR3 reads TGTGCCAGCAATCTGGGACTGGGGGGTGAAAAACTGTTTTTT. Its translation is CASNLGLGGEKLFF.

J is TRBJ1-1 and V is TRBV27; no reliable D call. There are 13 residues in the CDR3. Germline CDR1 reads MNHEY; CDR2 reads SMNVEV (reference sequence). V lost 6 bases and J 2 bases, leaving 10 bases between the germline ends. The DNA of the CDR3 is TGTGCCAGCAGGAACGACCTCAACACTGAAGCTTTCTTT. This codes for CASRNDLNTEAFF.

V gene TRBV6-5 combines with J gene TRBJ2-5, with TRBD1 matching over 8 bases. V shed 5 bases and J 5 bases; nucleotides not matched to a gene: 4. Germline lookup yields CDR1 MNHEY and CDR2 SVGAGI. The CDR3 extends over 13 amino acids. This CDR3 is CASSPGGRETQYF. CDR3 DNA sequence: TGTGCCAGCAGTCCAGGGGGCCGGGAGACCCAGTACTTC.

The chain recombines TRBV27 with TRBJ2-2; 8 nucleotides align to TRBD1. Germline CDR1 is MNHEY and CDR2 is SMNVEV (reference sequence). This CDR3 spans 14 amino acids. Trimming removed 7 bases from V and 7 bases from J; junction bases left unmatched: 8. CDR3 residues: CASIPDRAGGELFF. The CDR3 nucleotides read TGTGCCAGCATTCCGGACAGGGCGGGCGGGGAGCTGTTTTTT.

V gene TRBV25-1 combines with J gene TRBJ2-1; maybe TRBD2 (5 bases). The CDR3 spans 15 residues. CDR1 is MGHDK and CDR2 is SYGVNS in the germline V gene. The V end lost 7 bases, the J end lost 0 bases, and 13 bases lay between the germline ends. DNA for the CDR3: TGTGCCAGCACCCCGAACGGAGGCTCCTACAATGAGCAGTTCTTC. Its protein is CASTPNGGSYNEQFF.

V gene TRBV10-3 combines with J gene TRBJ2-1; 9 nucleotides line up with TRBD2. This CDR3 region has 14 residues. Unmatched junction bases numbered 5, after V lost 6 bases and J lost 5 bases. Germline loops: CDR1 ENHRY, CDR2 SYGVKD. The CDR3 nucleotides read TGTGCCATCAGAGGACTAGCGAAGGACAATGAGCAGTTCTTC. This encodes CAIRGLAKDNEQFF.

This sequence joins TRBV19 and TRBJ2-3; possibly TRBD1 for D (6 bases). CDR1 and CDR2 (germline): LNHDA, SQIVND (reference sequence). V gave up 6 bases and J gave up 2 bases, with 15 bases separating them. This CDR3 spans 15 amino acids. Here the CDR3 DNA reads TGTGCCAGTAGCCGACAGGCCCTTCTCACAGATACGCAGTATTTT. Amino acids: CASSRQALLTDTQYF.

The rearrangement uses TRBV30 and TRBJ1-2; D perhaps matches TRBD1 (5 bases). This CDR3 is built from 15 residues. Germline V gives CDR1 GTSNPN, CDR2 SVGIG (reference sequence). V lost 0 bases and J lost 5, with 16 bases in between. The CDR3 DNA follows: TGTGCCTGGAGTGTAACCGGGGCTGGAGGGTATGGCTACACCTTC. Its protein product is CAWSVTGAGGYGYTF.

This chain connects TRBV5-1 to TRBJ2-7; 8 nucleotides line up with TRBD1. Trimming cost V 7 bases and J 5 bases; bases outside gene matches: 8. This CDR3 has 13 residues. The germline gives CDR1 SGHRS, CDR2 YFSETQ. Here the CDR3 reads CASRLGQGNEQYF. For the CDR3, the DNA is TGCGCCAGCCGATTAGGACAGGGAAACGAGCAGTACTTC.

The J gene is TRBJ1-5, the V gene TRBV28; 7 nucleotides align to TRBD1. The V gene's germline CDR1 is MDHEN and CDR2 SYDVKM. V gave up 3 bases and J gave up 8 bases; unmatched junction bases: 7. The CDR3 contains 14 residues. The CDR3 DNA is TGTGCCAGCAGTTTTCTGACAGGGATGGAGCCCCAGCATTTT. This codes for CASSFLTGMEPQHF.

This clone was counted once. The gene calls are TRBV7-3 and TRBJ2-2, with D perhaps matching TRBD1 (5 bases). The germline V gene encodes CDR1 SGHTA and CDR2 FQGTGA. V shed 1 base and J shed 5 bases, with 11 bases lying between them. The CDR3 totals 15 residues. In DNA, the CDR3 is TGTGCCAGCAGCTTAATCCAGGGCCCTACCGGGGAGCTGTTTTTT. This codes for CASSLIQGPTGELFF.

The gene calls are TRBV6-5 and TRBJ1-1; 7 positions agree with TRBD1. Trimming removed 3 bases from V and 3 bases from J; junction bases left unmatched: 1. The germline CDR1 and CDR2 sequences are MNHEY and SVGAGI. This CDR3 comprises 13 residues. DNA for the CDR3: TGTGCCAGCAGTTATACAGGGGACACTGAAGCTTTCTTT. The encoded protein is CASSYTGDTEAFF.

This clone was detected only once. The rearrangement joins TRBV7-2 to TRBJ1-2; 8 bases agree with TRBD1. The length of the CDR3 is 15 residues. CDR1 SGHTA and CDR2 FQGNSA come from the germline V gene. The V gene end was trimmed by 3 bases and the J gene end by 6 bases; junction bases not matched to a gene: 9. The CDR3 sequence: CASSLRTGSGDGYTF. Written as DNA, the CDR3 is TGTGCCAGCAGCTTGCGGACAGGGAGTGGCGATGGCTACACCTTC.